This TCR beta chain was sequenced for a study of neurological immune-mediated disorders. TCRdb reprocessed the 5' RACE reads with MiXCR, giving one entry per CDR3 protein. Counted here are 54,000 or so distinct CDR3 sequences, approximately 4% occurring once; the ten biggest clones make up around 3.1%. This clonotype appeared many times. Its antigen is not known. The germline gives CDR1 ENHRY, CDR2 SYGVKD. Germline trimming cut 7 bases from V and 3 bases from J; bases unmatched to any gene: 8. The CDR3 spans 14 residues. General study findings and limits: Multiple sclerosis, the disease with the least TCR clonal expansion, fell below healthy controls, whereas HTLV-1-associated myelopathy showed the most. A possible signature was seen in one related-CDR3 cluster, into which phylogenetic grouping placed the repertoires of 18 of 34 multiple sclerosis patients.

Material: PBMCs. V gene TRBV10-3 combines with J gene TRBJ2-7, with TRBD2 identical over 8 bases. This sequence was found in a woman aged 25-40 years with multiple sclerosis. The CDR3 protein is CAITGTSGGYEQYF. The DNA of the CDR3 is TGTGCCATCACAGGGACGAGCGGGGGCTACGAGCAGTACTTC.